What follows is one TCR beta chain and its context. Other DNA sequences within the sample encode an identical CDR3. This sample is drawn from a study of sequential checkpoint blockade in melanoma. Clones were read by immunoSEQ multiplex PCR, and TCRdb kept only the in-frame ones, dropping some. The data contain 25,000 to 35,000 clones, over 80% of them singletons. Germline-derived CDR1 and CDR2 are SGHTA and FQGNSA. CDR3 length: 13 amino acids. Deletions cut 5 bases from V and 4 bases from J, with 11 bases between. The treatment: randomized to nivolumab then ipilimumab (arm A) or the reverse (arm B). This chain connects TRBV7-2 to TRBJ1-2; TRBD1 is a possible D gene (6 bases). The sequence was collected from a human donor with melanoma. This specimen was CD8+ T cells sorted from blood (inferred from file names), taken from a patient given nivolumab and ipilimumab in sequence. The CDR3 protein is CASSRGQIYGYTF. The CDR3 DNA follows: TGTGCCAGCAGCCGCGGACAGATCTATGGCTACACCTTC.